A single T cell receptor beta chain is shown here with its context. Its antigen is not yet known. One base away there is no much larger clone; base qualities are not given. Hyperthyroidism patients were newly diagnosed, with disease duration under 2 months, and aged 18 to 65 years. Any patient with an uncontrolled infection, another autoimmune disease, pregnancy or lactation was excluded. Clinical symptoms, serum thyroxine and TRAb, thyroid ultrasound, and orbital computed tomography formed the basis for the diagnoses. Blood from progressor patients was collected at the time of first diagnosis with hyperthyroidism, before any ophthalmopathy symptoms had appeared. PBMCs were isolated from 7.5 to 10 ml of fresh peripheral blood by Ficoll-Paque density gradient centrifugation. Progressor patients were initially diagnosed with Graves' hyperthyroidism and developed ophthalmopathy during follow-up. Total RNA was extracted using Trizol reagent, and RNA quality was assessed on an Agilent 2100 Bioanalyzer.

From the germline V gene (reference sequence), CDR1 is SEHNR and CDR2 is FQNEAQ. Trimming takes 6 bases from V and 6 bases from J, and the germline ends sit 18 bases apart. Inclusive of the bounding cysteine and phenylalanine, the CDR3 is 15 residues long. Only the CDR3 DNA stays, 45 bases, in frame from base 1. The data derive from a study of T cells in Graves' hyperthyroidism and ophthalmopathy (dated by TCRdb to the late 2010s). Broadly, across the study: Peripheral blood was sampled at the time of initial diagnosis, prior to any treatment. A discovery cohort of around 100 patients, about 43 with Graves' ophthalmopathy and under 60 with stable Graves' hyperthyroidism, was used to find distinguishing TCR V-J signatures. Prospective prediction of ophthalmopathy was tested in an independent validation cohort consisting of 18 to 20 hyperthyroidism patients and approximately 16 patients who later progressed to ophthalmopathy. The roughly 99 discovery patients were divided at random into training and test sets in a 7:3 ratio. Thyroid tissue and blood T-cell repertoires from roughly six Graves' hyperthyroidism patients were also compared in the study. Following sampling, methimazole starting at 30 mg daily was given to hyperthyroidism patients, and high-dose intravenous methylprednisolone was given to ophthalmopathy patients. According to the paper, TCR Vbeta CDR3 sequencing was carried out on 135 peripheral blood samples, which came from under 50 ophthalmopathy, 70 to 80 hyperthyroidism and about 17 progressor patients.

The TCR beta CDR3 regions were amplified from the RNA transcripts. A first-round RT-PCR of the TCR CDR3 used the HTBI primer set with the Qiagen OneStep RT-PCR kit. A second multiplex PCR round built the libraries, followed by size selection and purification. The libraries were sequenced on an Illumina HiSeq2000 using paired-end 100 bp reads. On the authors' methods: SOAPnuke was used to process the raw data, removing reads that contained adapters or uncalled bases, had a mean Phred below 15, or lacked an exact match to the constant primer or identifier. COPE v1.2.5 was used to merge the high-quality paired reads, and each unique nucleotide sequence was defined as a clonotype. Clonotypes were aligned to IMGT TRBV, TRBD and TRBJ reference segments using MiTCR v1.1. The analysis was restricted to V-J combinations with a frequency above 0.0001, which together covered just over 98% of the repertoires. A TCS score was defined as the ratio of F50 (clonal expansion) to E x V (chaos), with BLOSUM62-based TCRdist applied between CDR3 peptides within each V-J. Welch's t-statistics and random forest reduced 514 V-J features to 13, which were used in a naive Bayes classifier (R e1071). The raw public reads went through TCRdb reprocessing: fastp at Q25, MiXCR clone calling, in-frame beta chains kept. Rows are unified per CDR3 protein, each entry keeping the most common DNA and genes. TCRdb, not the original authors, processed these V and J calls. A total of nearly 600,000 distinct CDR3 sequences appear in this sample, about 15% of them only once. Of the sample, almost 6% is held by the ten largest clones.

Here is what the overall study found, with its caveats: In cross-validation, a model built on a 13 V-J signature told ophthalmopathy apart from stable hyperthyroidism with under 90% sensitivity and about 81% specificity, and in testing the same model reached 80%/75%. Blood samples also contained most of the expanded thyroid clonotypes (frequency above 0.001), which suggests that blood repertoires may reflect thyroid immune responses. Sample size was not statistically predetermined, and blinding of investigators to group allocation was not performed. In validation, the model predicted progression to ophthalmopathy with 55% to 71% sensitivity and 72% to 75% specificity, a median of around 6.6 months before onset.

Material for sequencing was blood. This TCR was sampled from a young woman with Graves' hyperthyroidism that later progressed to Graves' ophthalmopathy. The chain was built from TRBV7-9 and TRBJ2-1, and perhaps TRBD2 as D gene, on 6 matching bases. The sequenced DNA: TGTGCCAGCAGGTTACCGGGACCGCGGGGCAATGAGCAGTTCTTC. Its translation is CASRLPGPRGNEQFF.